This T cell receptor (beta chain) derives from a study of shared clonotypes between healthy human individuals. About this clone itself: Its antigen is undetermined.

Those who donated, Caucasian adults without exception, all lived in Nashville, Tennessee. Notes on the study in general: Tissue TCR repertoires likely differ from these blood-only repertoires.

Profiled with immunoSEQ multiplex PCR; TCRdb holds only in-frame clones, not every one. The sample lists roughly 2 million clones, around 95% occurring once. Germline CDR1 SEHNR, CDR2 FQNEAQ (reference sequence). The CDR3 is 12 residues long. Trimming shortened V by 6 bases and J by 7 bases, and 9 bases separated the two germline ends. This TCR was sampled from a man aged 18 to 35 in good health. The rearrangement joins TRBV7-9 to TRBJ2-2; D is possibly TRBD1 (5 bases). Sequenced: naive CD4+ T cells sorted from blood. As for subset: CD45RA+ positively selected. The CDR3 coding sequence is TGTGCCAGCAGTCCAGGGAACGGGGAGCTGTTTTTT. This codes for CASSPGNGELFF.